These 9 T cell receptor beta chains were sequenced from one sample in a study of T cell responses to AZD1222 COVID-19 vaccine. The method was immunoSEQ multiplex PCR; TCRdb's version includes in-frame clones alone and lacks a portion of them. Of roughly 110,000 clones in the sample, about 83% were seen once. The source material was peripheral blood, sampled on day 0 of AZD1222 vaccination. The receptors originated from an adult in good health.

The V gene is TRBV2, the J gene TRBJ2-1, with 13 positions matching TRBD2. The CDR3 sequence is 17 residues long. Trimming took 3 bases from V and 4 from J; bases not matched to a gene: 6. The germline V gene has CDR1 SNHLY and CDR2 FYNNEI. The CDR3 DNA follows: TGTGCCAGCAGTGACCCGGGACTAGCGGGATCATACAATGAGCAGTTCTTC. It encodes CASSDPGLAGSYNEQFF.

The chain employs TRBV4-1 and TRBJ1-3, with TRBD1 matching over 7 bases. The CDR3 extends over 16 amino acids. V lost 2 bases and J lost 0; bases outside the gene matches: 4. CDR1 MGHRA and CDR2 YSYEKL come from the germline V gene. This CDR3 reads CASSQHDRASGNTIYF. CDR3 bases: TGCGCCAGCAGCCAACATGACAGGGCCTCTGGAAACACCATATATTTT.

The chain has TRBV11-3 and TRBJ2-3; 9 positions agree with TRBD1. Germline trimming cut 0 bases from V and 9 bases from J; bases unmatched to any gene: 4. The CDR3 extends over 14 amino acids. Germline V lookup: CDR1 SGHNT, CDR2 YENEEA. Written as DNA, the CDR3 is TGTGCCAGCAGCTTAGATCTCGGGACAGGGACGCAGTATTTT. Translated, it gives CASSLDLGTGTQYF. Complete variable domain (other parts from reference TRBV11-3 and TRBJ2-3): EAGVVQSPRYKIIEKKQPVAFWCNPISGHNTLYWYLQNLGQGPELLIRYENEEAVDDSQLPKDRFSAERLKGVDSTLKIQPAELGDSAVYLCASSLDLGTGTQYFGPGTRLTVL.

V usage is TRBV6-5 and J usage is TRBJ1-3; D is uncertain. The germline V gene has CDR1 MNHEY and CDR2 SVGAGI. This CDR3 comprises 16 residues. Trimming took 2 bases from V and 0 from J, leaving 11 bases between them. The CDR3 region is CASSYDSDYSGNTIYF. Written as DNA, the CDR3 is TGTGCCAGCAGTTACGATTCGGATTACTCTGGAAACACCATATATTTT.

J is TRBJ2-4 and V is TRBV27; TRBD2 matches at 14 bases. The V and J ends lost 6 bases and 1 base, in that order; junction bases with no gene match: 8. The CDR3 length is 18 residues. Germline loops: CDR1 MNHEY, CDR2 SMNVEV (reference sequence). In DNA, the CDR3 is TGTGCCAGCAGCCCGACTAGCGGGAGGGCCCTCGCCAAAAACATTCAGTACTTC. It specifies CASSPTSGRALAKNIQYF.

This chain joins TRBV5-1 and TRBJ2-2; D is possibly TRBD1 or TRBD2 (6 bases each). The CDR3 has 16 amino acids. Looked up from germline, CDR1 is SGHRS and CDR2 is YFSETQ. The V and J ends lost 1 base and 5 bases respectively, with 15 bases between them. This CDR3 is CASSLRGGGQTGELFF. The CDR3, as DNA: TGCGCCAGCAGCTTGAGAGGTGGGGGGCAAACCGGGGAGCTGTTTTTT.

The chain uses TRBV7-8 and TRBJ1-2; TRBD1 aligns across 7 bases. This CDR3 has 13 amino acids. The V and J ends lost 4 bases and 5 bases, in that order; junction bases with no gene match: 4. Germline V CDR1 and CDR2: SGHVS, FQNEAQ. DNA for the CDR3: TGTGCCAGCAGCTCAGACAGGGAGTATGGCTACACCTTC. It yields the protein CASSSDREYGYTF.

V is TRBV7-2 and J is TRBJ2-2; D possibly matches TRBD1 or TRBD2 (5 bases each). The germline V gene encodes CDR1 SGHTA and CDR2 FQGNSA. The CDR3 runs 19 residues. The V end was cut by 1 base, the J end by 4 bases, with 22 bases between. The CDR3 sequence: CASSLEALLVWDGTGELFF. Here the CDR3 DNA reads TGTGCCAGCAGCTTAGAGGCCCTCCTTGTTTGGGACGGCACCGGGGAGCTGTTTTTT.

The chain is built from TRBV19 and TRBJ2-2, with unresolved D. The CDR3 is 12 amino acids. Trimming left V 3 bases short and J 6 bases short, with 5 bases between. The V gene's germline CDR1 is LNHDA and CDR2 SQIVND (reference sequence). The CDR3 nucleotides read TGTGCCAGTAGTATCCTTGCCGGGGAGCTGTTTTTT. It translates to CASSILAGELFF. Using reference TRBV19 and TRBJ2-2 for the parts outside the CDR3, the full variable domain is DGGITQSPKYLFRKEGQNVTLSCEQNLNHDAMYWYRQDPGQGLRLIYYSQIVNDFQKGDIAEGYSVSREKKESFPLTVTSAQKNPTAFYLCASSILAGELFFGEGSRLTVL.